This T cell receptor beta chain is from a study of tumor T cells in aggressive B-cell lymphoma. The table came from immunoSEQ multiplex PCR; TCRdb's copy has only in-frame clones and leaves some out. The data show 5,900 or so clones, 82% seen once. This clone was seen only once. The CDR3 is 16 residues long. Germline-derived CDR1 and CDR2 are SGHNT and YYREEE (reference sequence). V gave up 4 bases and J gave up 5 bases; unmatched junction bases: 9. The sequence was collected from an adult with diffuse large B cell lymphoma. The genes are TRBV5-4 and TRBJ2-2; 9 bases are shared with TRBD1. The sample was tumor tissue. CDR3 sequence reads: CASSPERTGETGELFF. CDR3 nucleotide sequence: TGTGCCAGCAGCCCTGAGAGGACAGGGGAAACCGGGGAGCTGTTTTTT. Complete variable domain (other parts from reference TRBV5-4 and TRBJ2-2): ETGVTQSPTHLIKTRGQQVTLRCSSQSGHNTVSWYQQALGQGPQFIFQYYREEENGRGNFPPRFSGLQFPNYSSELNVNALELDDSALYLCASSPERTGETGELFFGEGSRLTVL.